This TCR beta chain was identified during a study of prognosis after radiotherapy for stage I lung cancer. Across the study: After radiotherapy, distant metastases appeared in a handful of patients at a median of 7 months, and 15 patients showed no significant progression.

Using two-round multiplex PCR, the authors amplified TCR beta CDR3 from genomic DNA. First-round PCR, the initial amplification, used primers specific to each TRBV and TRBJ gene. Using its own MiXCR run on the multiplex PCR reads, TCRdb lists one record per CDR3 protein. The repertoire holds about 51,000 distinct CDR3 sequences, with 30% to 35% as singletons. Looked up from germline, CDR1 is MNHEY and CDR2 is SVGEGT. The CDR3 covers 16 residues. Concerning this clonotype itself: The antigen is undetermined. The junction differs from germline at one of its ends, possibly a read error.

General study findings and limits: A drop in unique TCR clone counts was seen after stereotactic body radiation therapy, median around 10,000 versus 6,900.

The clonotype originates from a donor over 45 with non-small cell lung cancer. This material consisted of PBMCs, taken before or after stereotactic body radiation therapy (not recorded which). The chain joins TRBV6-2 or TRBV6-3 to TRBJ2-5; 8 bases line up with TRBD1. The CDR3 DNA reads TGTGCCAGCAGTTACTCACTGACAGGGGAGGTAGAGGCCCAGTACTTC. This encodes CASSYSLTGEVEAQYF.